These 16 T cell receptor beta chains share one sample of origin, sequenced in a study of blood T cell repertoires in COVID-19. Profiled with immunoSEQ multiplex PCR; TCRdb holds only in-frame clones, not every one. The sample carries 150,000 to 200,000 clones, 82% recorded once. Sequencing was done on a sample of PBMCs or T cells enriched from blood (not recorded which). The source is a woman aged 60-75 years with acute COVID-19.

V is TRBV7-9 and J is TRBJ2-7; 13 nucleotides align to TRBD2. Per the germline V gene, CDR1 is SEHNR and CDR2 is FQNEAQ (reference sequence). The CDR3 has 15 residues. J was trimmed by 9 bases and V by 5 bases; bases with no gene match: 10. The CDR3 protein is CASSIGLAGVVGQYF. DNA of the CDR3: TGTGCCAGCAGCATTGGACTAGCGGGAGTGGTAGGGCAGTACTTC.

This clone was picked up many times. CDR3 DNA sequence: TGTGCCATCAGTGAGTCACGGACTAGCGGGGGGGTCACAGATACGCAGTATTTT. Its protein is CAISESRTSGGVTDTQYF. The chain recombines TRBV10-3 with TRBJ2-3; 15 nucleotides match TRBD2. V was clipped by 0 bases and J by 2 bases; unmatched bases: 3. The CDR3 contains 18 residues. Germline V gives CDR1 ENHRY, CDR2 SYGVKD.

This clone was observed a few times. The chain has TRBV7-2 and TRBJ2-1; 9 nucleotides align to TRBD1. The CDR3 is made up of 16 amino acids. V shed 4 bases and J 5 bases; nucleotides not matched to a gene: 9. Germline assignment: CDR1 SGHTA and CDR2 FQGNSA. The CDR3 nucleotides are TGTGCCAGCAGCTCCCACTCCGGGACAGGGAACAATGAGCAGTTCTTC. It is translated as CASSSHSGTGNNEQFF.

The V call is TRBV3-1 (or the pseudogene TRBV3-2), the J call TRBJ1-5, with a possible D match to TRBD1 (5 bases). The V gene's germline CDR1 is LGHDT and CDR2 YNNKEL (reference sequence). This CDR3 spans 13 amino acids. Trimming shortened V by 3 bases and J by 6 bases, and 9 bases separated the two germline ends. The CDR3 nucleotides are TGTGCCAGCAGCCAGATAGGGGTTCAGCCCCAGCATTTT. As protein: CASSQIGVQPQHF.

This chain links TRBV7-9 with TRBJ2-1; TRBD2 agrees at 7 bases. Germline V gene sequence: CDR1 SEHNR, CDR2 FQNEAQ (reference sequence). The junction had 8 bases not matched to a gene; V was cut back by 1 base and J by 8 bases. The CDR3 has 15 residues. This chain's CDR3 is CASSLVVGGLHEQFF. The CDR3 DNA sequence: TGTGCCAGCAGCTTAGTGGTGGGAGGGCTTCATGAGCAGTTCTTC.

The V call is TRBV2, the J call TRBJ2-4; TRBD2 matches at 14 bases. With 11 bases clipped from V and 3 bases from J, the junction kept 9 bases outside the gene matches. The CDR3 runs to 16 residues. Germline values: CDR1 SNHLY, CDR2 FYNNEI. CDR3 residues: CAGGTSGGWGKNIQYF. The CDR3 DNA reads as TGTGCCGGCGGGACTAGCGGGGGTTGGGGCAAAAACATTCAGTACTTC.

The V call is TRBV5-8, the J call TRBJ2-3; possible D gene TRBD2, 6 bases. The germline V gene has CDR1 SGHTS and CDR2 YDEGEE. Between the trimmed V and J ends, which lost 0 bases and 1 base, there was a span of 9 bases. This CDR3 region has 15 residues. The CDR3 DNA sequence: TGTGCCAGCAGCTTGGGTGGAGGGGGCACAGATACGCAGTATTTT. Encoded protein: CASSLGGGGTDTQYF.

This clone was counted a single time. V and J are TRBV7-2 and TRBJ1-5; TRBD1 agrees at 10 bases. CDR1 SGHTA and CDR2 FQGNSA come from the germline V gene. This CDR3 spans 15 amino acids. The V gene end was trimmed by 5 bases and the J gene end by 11 bases; junction bases not matched to a gene: 12. The CDR3 sequence is CASSQRTGGTQAQHF. The CDR3, as DNA: TGTGCCAGCAGCCAACGGACAGGGGGGACTCAAGCCCAGCATTTT.

As to this clone: One end of the junction is discordant with germline, which a read error may explain. The J gene is TRBJ2-7, the V gene TRBV19, with 10 bases that match TRBD2. CDR1 and CDR2 from the germline V gene are LNHDA and SQIVND (reference sequence). This CDR3 has 14 amino acids. The DNA of the CDR3 is TGTGCCAGCAGTAGCGGGAGGATGCTTTACGAGCAGTACTTC. As protein: CASSSGRMLYEQYF.

The chain links TRBV19 to TRBJ1-1; 7 bases fit TRBD1. The CDR3 runs 14 residues. In germline, CDR1 is LNHDA, CDR2 SQIVND (reference sequence). Trimming took 4 bases from V and 4 from J; bases not matched to a gene: 6. CDR3: CASSTTGVLTEAFF. CDR3 in DNA: TGTGCCAGTAGTACTACAGGGGTCCTCACTGAAGCTTTCTTT.

The chain employs TRBV7-9 and TRBJ2-4; D possibly corresponds to TRBD1 (7 bases). The germline CDR1 and CDR2 sequences are SEHNR and FQNEAQ (reference sequence). V gave up 5 bases and J gave up 2 bases, with 16 bases separating them. The CDR3 is 16 residues long. The CDR3 nucleotides are TGTGCCAGCAGCCGTGGAGGGGGCGCCCCCAAAAACATTCAGTACTTC. This sequence encodes CASSRGGGAPKNIQYF. The full variable domain, its missing parts supplied by reference TRBV7-9 and TRBJ2-4, is DTGVSQNPRHKITKRGQNVTFRCDPISEHNRLYWYRQTLGQGPEFLTYFQNEAQLEKSRLLSDRFSAERPKGSFSTLEIQRTEQGDSAMYLCASSRGGGAPKNIQYFGAGTRLSVL.

The rearrangement joins TRBV5-1 to TRBJ1-5; possibly TRBD1 for D (6 bases). The germline CDR1 and CDR2 sequences are SGHRS and YFSETQ. The CDR3 has 15 amino acids. With 4 bases removed from V and 7 bases from J, the gap between germline ends came to 18 bases. CDR3 protein: CASSPDSPGRQPQHF. As DNA, the CDR3 is TGCGCCAGCAGCCCGGACAGTCCGGGGCGACAGCCCCAGCATTTT.

The CDR3 coding sequence is TGTGCCAGCAGCCGGGACAGGCGGAATACCGGGGAGCTGTTTTTT. Residues: CASSRDRRNTGELFF. The V call is TRBV2, the J call TRBJ2-2; the match to TRBD1 covers 8 bases. CDR1 and CDR2 (germline): SNHLY, FYNNEI. The CDR3 totals 15 residues. Trimming cost V 6 bases and J 5 bases; bases outside gene matches: 8.

This chain connects TRBV19 to TRBJ1-1; D remains unclear. The V gene lost 0 bases and the J gene lost 0 bases, with 8 bases spanning the gap. This CDR3 is 15 amino acids long. Germline assignment: CDR1 LNHDA and CDR2 SQIVND (reference sequence). CDR3 in amino acids: CASSIERIMNTEAFF. The CDR3 DNA sequence: TGTGCCAGTAGTATAGAGAGGATAATGAACACTGAAGCTTTCTTT.

The chain recombines TRBV30 with TRBJ1-1, with 7 nucleotides matching TRBD1. The germline CDR1 and CDR2 sequences are GTSNPN and SVGIG (reference sequence). This CDR3 is built from 12 residues. After removal of 5 bases from V and 11 bases from J, the junction contained 11 bases not matched to a gene. The CDR3, as DNA: TGTGCCTGGGCAACCCAGGGGGAAATGGCTTTCTTT. Its translation is CAWATQGEMAFF.

This sequence joins TRBV12-3 or TRBV12-4 and TRBJ1-2; 7 bases line up with TRBD1. CDR3 length: 13 amino acids. V dropped 5 bases and J dropped 7; count of bases not matched to a gene: 7. CDR3 coding DNA: TGTGCCAGCAGTGCCCGACAGGGTGGTGGCTACACCTTC. Its translation: CASSARQGGGYTF.